Shown below are 27 T cell receptor beta chains from a single sample sequenced in a study of OX40 agonist ivuxolimab in advanced cancers. Libraries were prepared by immunoSEQ multiplex PCR; TCRdb keeps only in-frame clonotypes and omits some of them. The sample yields around 150,000 clones, 75% to 95% seen once. The sequencing here drew on CD4+ or CD8+ T cells sorted from blood, taken in a trial of the OX40 agonist ivuxolimab. The source of these receptors is an adult with an advanced solid tumor such as melanoma, head and neck, liver or kidney cancer.

The chain has TRBV18 and TRBJ2-2; the D is unclear. V lost 3 bases and J 4 bases, leaving 3 bases between the germline ends. CDR3 size: 12 residues. Germline CDR1 reads KGHSH; CDR2 reads LQKENI. The CDR3 DNA reads TGTGCCAGCTCACCCGGCACCGGGGAGCTGTTTTTT. Translating it yields CASSPGTGELFF.

The chain joins TRBV28 to TRBJ2-7, with 8 bases identical to TRBD2. CDR1 and CDR2 (germline): MDHEN, SYDVKM. There are 13 residues in the CDR3. The ends lost 8 bases at V and 1 base at J; junction bases unmatched: 4. For the CDR3, the DNA is TGTGCCAGCTCCCGGGGGGGTTCCTACGAGCAGTACTTC. It translates to CASSRGGSYEQYF.

The gene calls are TRBV29-1 and TRBJ2-5; TRBD1 matches 9 bases. This CDR3 contains 14 residues. The trim removed 5 bases at V and 5 bases at J, leaving 9 bases unmatched. Looked up from germline, CDR1 is SQVTM and CDR2 is ANQGSEA. The DNA for the CDR3 is TGCAGCGTTAACCCGGGACAGGGAGGGGAGACCCAGTACTTC. Encoded protein: CSVNPGQGGETQYF.

This rearrangement joins TRBV6-5 to TRBJ2-7; weak D call: TRBD1 (5 bases). CDR1 and CDR2 from the germline V gene are MNHEY and SVGAGI. The CDR3 totals 13 residues. Trimming took off 6 bases at V and 2 bases at J, with 11 bases between the two ends. CDR3 coding DNA: TGTGCCAGCAGGGAGACAGACGCCTACGAGCAGTACTTC. Encoded protein: CASRETDAYEQYF.

The V call is TRBV15, the J call TRBJ1-5; 11 bases are shared with TRBD1. Germline V gene sequence: CDR1 LNHNV, CDR2 YYDKDF (reference sequence). Trimming took 5 bases from V and 2 from J; bases not matched to a gene: 2. There are 15 residues in the CDR3. The CDR3 nucleotides are TGTGCCACCAGCGTGGGACAGGGGGGCAATCAGCCCCAGCATTTT. This codes for CATSVGQGGNQPQHF.

The V and J genes are TRBV30 and TRBJ1-5; 7 bases match TRBD1. Per the germline V gene, CDR1 is GTSNPN and CDR2 is SVGIG (reference sequence). The V gene end was trimmed by 1 base and the J gene end by 7 bases; junction bases not matched to a gene: 4. CDR3 length: 13 residues. The CDR3 region is CAWSDRGGQPQHF. In DNA, the CDR3 is TGTGCCTGGAGTGACAGGGGCGGGCAGCCCCAGCATTTT.

The V and J genes are TRBV6-1 and TRBJ2-4, with D possibly TRBD1 on 6 matching bases. This CDR3 region has 15 residues. V was pared by 1 base and J by 5 bases, with 12 bases between. Per germline, CDR1 MNHNS and CDR2 SASEGT. The CDR3 is CASSEGTGYQNIQYF. The CDR3 nucleotides are TGTGCCAGCAGTGAAGGTACAGGGTATCAAAACATTCAGTACTTC.

CDR3 in amino acids: CASSQESVGNTEAFF. The DNA of the CDR3 is TGTGCCAGCAGCCAGGAATCAGTCGGAAACACTGAAGCTTTCTTT. This chain joins TRBV5-5 and TRBJ1-1; D is ambiguous. The CDR3 length is 15 residues. Germline V gene data show CDR1 as SGHKS and CDR2 as YYEKEE (reference sequence). V was shortened by 4 bases and J by 2 bases, with 15 bases between the two germline ends.

The J gene is TRBJ1-2, the V gene TRBV18; TRBD1 might be the D (6 bases). Trimming cost V 2 bases and J 6 bases, with 13 bases left between them. CDR1 and CDR2 (germline): KGHSH, LQKENI. The CDR3 loop spans 14 amino acids. The CDR3 DNA sequence: TGTGCCAGCTCACCAACCTACAGGGAGGATGGCTACACCTTC. Protein: CASSPTYREDGYTF.

A single count supports this clone. The CDR3 nucleotides read TGTGCCAGCAGCCAAGTAGAGACAGGGTGGGGTTACTATGGCTACACCTTC. Encoded protein: CASSQVETGWGYYGYTF. The J gene is TRBJ1-2, the V gene TRBV4-2; 7 nucleotides agree with TRBD1. CDR1 and CDR2 (germline): LGHNA, YNFKEQ. The CDR3 consists of 17 residues. The J segment lost 3 bases and the V segment lost 1 base, leaving 11 bases of the junction unmatched.

The V gene is TRBV5-8, the J gene TRBJ1-2; the D gene is possibly TRBD1 (5 bases). V was cut by 7 bases and J by 0 bases, with 10 bases left in between. CDR3 size: 13 residues. The germline V gene encodes CDR1 SGHTS and CDR2 YDEGEE. The CDR3 region has the DNA TGTGCCAGCTCTCCAGGGCCTAACTATGGCTACACCTTC. Translation: CASSPGPNYGYTF.

The CDR3 is CASSTRTGRDPGYTF. In DNA form, the CDR3 reads TGTGCCAGCAGCACCAGGACAGGTCGTGATCCTGGCTACACCTTC. The rearrangement joins TRBV7-2 to TRBJ1-2; TRBD1 matches 7 bases. Losses at the gene ends were 5 bases for V and 7 bases for J; bases not matched to a gene: 13. The CDR3 is 15 amino acids. Germline V CDR1 and CDR2: SGHTA, FQGNSA.

The J gene is TRBJ2-7, the V gene TRBV20-1; D ambiguous. V lost 6 bases, J lost 1 base, and 7 bases lay in between. The CDR3 extends over 11 amino acids. Per germline, CDR1 DFQATT and CDR2 SNEGSKA (reference sequence). CDR3 nucleotides: TGCAGTGCAGGCTCGTCCTACGAGCAGTACTTC. It codes for CSAGSSYEQYF.

The chain links TRBV28 to TRBJ2-7, with D possibly matching TRBD1 (5 bases). With 2 bases removed from V and 5 bases from J, the gap between germline ends came to 13 bases. The V gene's germline CDR1 is MDHEN and CDR2 SYDVKM. The CDR3 spans 14 residues. The CDR3 sequence is CASSLTGPWNEQYF. The CDR3, as DNA: TGTGCCAGCAGTTTAACAGGACCCTGGAACGAGCAGTACTTC.

The chain couples TRBV30 to TRBJ1-2, with TRBD1 as a possible D gene (5 bases). V was cut by 5 bases and J by 4 bases, with 8 bases left in between. The germline gives CDR1 GTSNPN, CDR2 SVGIG (reference sequence). The CDR3 runs to 11 residues. DNA for the CDR3: TGTGCCTGGGGTAGGGGCTATGGCTACACCTTC. It encodes CAWGRGYGYTF. Drawing the rest from reference TRBV30 and TRBJ1-2, the complete variable domain is SQTIHQWPATLVQPVGSPLSLECTVEGTSNPNLYWYRQAAGRGLQLLFYSVGIGQISSEVPQNLSASRPQDRQFILSSKKLLLSDSGFYLCAWGRGYGYTFGSGTRLTVV.

The chain uses TRBV6-5 and TRBJ2-5; D uncertain. The CDR3 loop spans 14 amino acids. CDR1 and CDR2 (germline): MNHEY, SVGAGI. V gave up 6 bases and J gave up 2 bases, with 13 bases separating them. CDR3 bases: TGTGCCAGCAGCAAAGGTCGGTTTCAAGAGACCCAGTACTTC. This codes for CASSKGRFQETQYF.

The chain uses TRBV19 and TRBJ1-5, with TRBD1 matching over 7 bases. The germline V gene encodes CDR1 LNHDA and CDR2 SQIVND (reference sequence). Trimming at V came to 4 bases and at J to 7 bases, leaving 13 bases not matched to a gene. This CDR3 comprises 16 residues. CDR3 nucleotides: TGTGCCAGTAGTACTTCGACAGGGTCTTACACGCAGCCCCAGCATTTT. Protein product: CASSTSTGSYTQPQHF.

V is TRBV19 and J is TRBJ2-2; 16 bases are shared with TRBD2. The germline gives CDR1 LNHDA, CDR2 SQIVND (reference sequence). The V segment lost 1 base and the J segment 5 bases; nucleotides outside the gene matches: 7. The CDR3 extends over 19 amino acids. CDR3 sequence reads: CASSIGGLAGGPRTGELFF. DNA of the CDR3: TGTGCCAGTAGTATAGGGGGACTAGCGGGAGGGCCGAGGACCGGGGAGCTGTTTTTT.

This chain uses TRBV5-4 with TRBJ2-7, with D unresolved. V was trimmed by 7 bases and J by 5 bases, leaving 19 bases between them. CDR1 is SGHNT, CDR2 YYREEE, per germline (reference sequence). This CDR3 contains 14 residues. CDR3 bases: TGTGCCAGCTTTCCAGCAGGAAGGGTTGACGAGCAGTACTTC. It yields the protein CASFPAGRVDEQYF.

This clone has a handful of counts. The chain employs TRBV7-2 and TRBJ1-3; maybe TRBD1 (5 bases). Germline V CDR1 and CDR2: SGHTA, FQGNSA. The CDR3 is made up of 14 amino acids. The V end was cut by 3 bases, the J end by 0 bases, with 6 bases between. CDR3 bases: TGTGCCAGCAGCTTCGACAGCTCTGGAAACACCATATATTTT. Protein sequence: CASSFDSSGNTIYF.

The chain's CDR3 is CASSTRDGYTF. In nucleotides, the CDR3 is TGTGCCAGCAGCACCAGGGATGGCTACACCTTC. The chain has TRBV7-9 and TRBJ1-2; a possible D gene is TRBD1 (5 bases). The CDR3 has 11 amino acids. V was clipped by 5 bases and J by 6 bases, with 7 bases between them. CDR1 SEHNR and CDR2 FQNEAQ come from the germline V gene (reference sequence).

This chain connects TRBV11-2 to TRBJ2-2; TRBD1 aligns across 7 bases. J gave up 8 bases and V 1 base, and 7 bases lay outside the gene matches. The CDR3 is 15 residues long. Germline loops: CDR1 SGHAT, CDR2 FQNNGV. For the CDR3, the DNA is TGTGCCAGCAGCTTAGGGAGCAACAGGGGTGGGGAGCTGTTTTTT. It codes for CASSLGSNRGGELFF.

The CDR3 reads CATSREQLNTEAFF. CDR3 in DNA: TGTGCCACCAGCAGAGAACAGCTGAACACTGAAGCTTTCTTT. The V gene is TRBV15, the J gene TRBJ1-1; D remains ambiguous. CDR3 length: 14 residues. V was trimmed by 0 bases and J by 0 bases, leaving 5 bases between them. Germline loops: CDR1 LNHNV, CDR2 YYDKDF (reference sequence).

The rearrangement links TRBV7-8 to TRBJ2-2, with D tentatively TRBD2 (6 bases). The CDR3 is made up of 14 amino acids. The V end was cut by 4 bases, the J end by 5 bases, with 11 bases between. Germline loops: CDR1 SGHVS, CDR2 FQNEAQ. CDR3 nucleotides: TGTGCCAGCAGCTCAGCAGGGAGGACCGGGGAGCTGTTTTTT. This gives the protein CASSSAGRTGELFF.

The rearrangement uses TRBV5-5 and TRBJ2-1, with 11 bases matching TRBD2. J gave up 7 bases and V 1 base, and 10 bases lay outside the gene matches. Germline V gene data show CDR1 as SGHKS and CDR2 as YYEKEE (reference sequence). The CDR3 runs 17 residues. The CDR3 spells CASSLRSGRASWNEQFF. CDR3 nucleotide sequence: TGTGCCAGCAGCTTGCGTAGCGGGAGGGCCTCGTGGAATGAGCAGTTCTTC.

This sequence joins TRBV6-5 and TRBJ1-3; D gene uncertain. This CDR3 comprises 12 residues. Trimming left V 5 bases short and J 7 bases short, with 9 bases between. The germline CDR1 and CDR2 sequences are MNHEY and SVGAGI. CDR3 residues: CASSNRRNTIYF. The CDR3 DNA is TGTGCCAGCAGTAACCGAAGGAACACCATATATTTT.

The chain has TRBV2 and TRBJ2-1, with D perhaps matching TRBD1 (5 bases). CDR1 and CDR2 from the germline V gene are SNHLY and FYNNEI. The CDR3 loop spans 14 amino acids. V gave up 8 bases and J gave up 0 bases, with 11 bases separating them. The CDR3 spells CASQQDSSYNEQFF. Written as DNA, the CDR3 is TGTGCCAGCCAACAGGATAGCTCCTACAATGAGCAGTTCTTC.